Included here is one TCR beta chain sequence, with context. Antigen specificity is unknown. Isolated RNA was reverse transcribed in full, so expressed TCRB transcripts were sequenced. Roughly 3.5 million reads per sample on average were obtained from naive, central memory and regulatory T cell samples. Sequencing was performed with immunoSEQ multiplex PCR; in TCRdb, only in-frame clones are kept and a portion is missing. The repertoire holds about 220,000 clones, roughly 10% seen once, with less than 1.5% in the top ten. This record belongs to a study of beta chain features in type 1 diabetes. Stem cell-like memory, regulatory, central memory and naive CD4+ cells were sorted via CD45RO/CCR7/CD25/CD127/CD95/CD27. Germline V gives CDR1 SQVTM, CDR2 ANQGSEA. V lost 7 bases to trimming and J lost 0 bases, with 12 bases between them. This CDR3 is built from 14 residues. Study-wide results and limits: In all four CD4+ subsets, TCRB CDR3 length was significantly, moderately reduced in type 1 diabetes.

Sequencing used central memory CD4+ T cells from blood. This TCR came from a man aged 18 to 29 in good health. V usage is TRBV29-1 and J usage is TRBJ2-2; D unresolved. The CDR3 sequence: CSGQHQANTGELFF. In nucleotides, the CDR3 is TGCAGCGGCCAACATCAAGCGAACACCGGGGAGCTGTTTTTT.